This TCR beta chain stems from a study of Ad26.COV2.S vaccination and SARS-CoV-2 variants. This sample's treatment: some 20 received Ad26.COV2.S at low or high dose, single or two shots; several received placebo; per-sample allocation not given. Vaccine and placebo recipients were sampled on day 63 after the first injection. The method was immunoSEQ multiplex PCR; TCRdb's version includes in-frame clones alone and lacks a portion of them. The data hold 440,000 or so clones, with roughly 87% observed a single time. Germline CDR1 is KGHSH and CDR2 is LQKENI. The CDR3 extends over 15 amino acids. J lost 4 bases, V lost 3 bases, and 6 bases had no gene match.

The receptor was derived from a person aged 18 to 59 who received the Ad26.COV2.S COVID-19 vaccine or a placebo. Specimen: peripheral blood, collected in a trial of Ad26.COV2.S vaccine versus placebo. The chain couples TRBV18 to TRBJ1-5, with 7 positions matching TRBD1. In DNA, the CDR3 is TGTGCCAGCTCACCTGGGACAGAAGGGAATCAGCCCCAGCATTTT. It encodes CASSPGTEGNQPQHF.